This T cell receptor beta chain was recorded in a study of blood T cell repertoires in COVID-19. Study information: Acute-phase and convalescent COVID-19 samples originated in the United States, Italy and Spain. Nucleic acid was either cDNA or gDNA, and it came from T cells, B-cell-depleted T cells, or PBMCs.

Patients in Seattle were enrolled during active infection, then followed longitudinally. Measured with immunoSEQ multiplex PCR; TCRdb has only the in-frame clones, and not every one. The sample contains under 200,000 clones, approximately 91% of which appear only once. With 6 bases clipped from V and 2 bases from J, the junction kept 4 bases outside the gene matches. The CDR3 totals 15 residues. The germline V gene has CDR1 SNHLY and CDR2 FYNNEI. The chain carries TRBV2 and TRBJ2-1; 10 bases line up with TRBD2. This receptor was identified in a man aged 18 to 35 with COVID-19, enrolled during active disease. Material: peripheral blood. CDR3 bases: TGTGCCAGCAGCCTCCTAGCGGGGGCCTACAATGAGCAGTTCTTC. It translates to CASSLLAGAYNEQFF.